This TCR beta chain was obtained from a study of T cell responses to AZD1222 COVID-19 vaccine. The study, taken as a whole, reports: Seropositivity was recorded at baseline in only a handful of AZD1222 recipients. Repertoires were sampled only after the peak T cell response. The donor cohort was predominantly white British with a female majority, and clonal diversity may have been underestimated.

Trimming removed 6 bases at V and 0 bases at J, with 9 bases between. Germline lookup yields CDR1 MNHEY and CDR2 SMNVEV (reference sequence). There are 15 residues in the CDR3. TCRdb's copy holds only in-frame clones and misses some; the assay was immunoSEQ multiplex PCR. The sample has under 150,000 clones; around 85% are singletons. With respect to this clone: What it binds is not known.

The TCR originated in an adult in good health. Material: peripheral blood, obtained on day 0 of AZD1222 vaccination. The V call is TRBV27, the J call TRBJ1-6; D ambiguous. The CDR3 here is CASRPPSSYNSPLHF. CDR3 nucleotides: TGTGCCAGCAGGCCACCGAGCTCCTATAATTCACCCCTCCACTTT.